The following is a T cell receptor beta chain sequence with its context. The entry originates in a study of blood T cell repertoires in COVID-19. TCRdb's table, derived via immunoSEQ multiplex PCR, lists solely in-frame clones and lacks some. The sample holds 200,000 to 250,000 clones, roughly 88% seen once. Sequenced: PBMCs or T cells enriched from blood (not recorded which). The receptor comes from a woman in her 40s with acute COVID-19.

The CDR3: CASTAGGQPEKLFF. In nucleotides, the CDR3 is TGTGCCAGCACCGCGGGGGGACAGCCTGAAAAACTGTTTTTT. The chain combines TRBV7-9 with TRBJ1-4; 7 nucleotides align to TRBD1. Germline V gives CDR1 SEHNR, CDR2 FQNEAQ (reference sequence). This CDR3 comprises 14 residues. The junction had 9 bases not matched to a gene; V was cut back by 7 bases and J by 7 bases.